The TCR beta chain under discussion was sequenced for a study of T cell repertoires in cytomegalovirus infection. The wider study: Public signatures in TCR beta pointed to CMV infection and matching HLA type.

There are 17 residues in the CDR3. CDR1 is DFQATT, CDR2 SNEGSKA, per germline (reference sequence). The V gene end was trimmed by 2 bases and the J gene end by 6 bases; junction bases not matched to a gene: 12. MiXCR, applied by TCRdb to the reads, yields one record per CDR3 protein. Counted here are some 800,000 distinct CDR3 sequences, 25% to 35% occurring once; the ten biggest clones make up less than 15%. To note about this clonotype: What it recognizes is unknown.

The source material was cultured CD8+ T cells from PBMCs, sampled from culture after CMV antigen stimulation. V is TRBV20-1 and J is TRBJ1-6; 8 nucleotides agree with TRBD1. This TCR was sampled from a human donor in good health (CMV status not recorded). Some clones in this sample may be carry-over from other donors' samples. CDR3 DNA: TGCAGTGCTAGACAGCCGGGACAGGCTTGGCCTAATTCACCCCTCCACTTT. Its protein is CSARQPGQAWPNSPLHF.